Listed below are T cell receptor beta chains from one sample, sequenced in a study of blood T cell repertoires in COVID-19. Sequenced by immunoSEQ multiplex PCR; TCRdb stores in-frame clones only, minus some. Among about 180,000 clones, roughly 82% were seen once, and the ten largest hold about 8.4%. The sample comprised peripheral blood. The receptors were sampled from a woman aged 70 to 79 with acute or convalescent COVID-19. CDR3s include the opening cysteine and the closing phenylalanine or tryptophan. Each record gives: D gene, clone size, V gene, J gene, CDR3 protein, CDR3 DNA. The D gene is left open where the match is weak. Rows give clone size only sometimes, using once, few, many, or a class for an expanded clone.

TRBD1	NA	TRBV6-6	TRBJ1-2	CASRGQEVYGYTF	TGTGCCAGCCGAGGACAGGAAGTCTATGGCTACACCTTC
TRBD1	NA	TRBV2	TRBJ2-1	CASSTGQGSYNEQFF	TGTGCCAGCAGTACCGGACAGGGCTCCTACAATGAGCAGTTCTTC
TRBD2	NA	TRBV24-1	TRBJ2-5	CATSGTSGRVEETQYF	TGTGCCACCAGTGGGACTAGCGGTAGAGTAGAAGAGACCCAGTACTTC
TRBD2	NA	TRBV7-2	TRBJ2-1	CASTPGTTLGNEQFF	TGTGCCAGCACCCCCGGGACTACCCTAGGGAATGAGCAGTTCTTC
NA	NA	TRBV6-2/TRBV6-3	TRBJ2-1	CASSHRRSSYNEQFF	TGTGCCAGCAGCCACAGGCGCAGCTCCTACAATGAGCAGTTCTTC
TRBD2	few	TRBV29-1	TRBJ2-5	CSVSGTSGRPVETQYF	TGCAGCGTCTCCGGGACTAGCGGGAGGCCGGTAGAGACCCAGTACTTC
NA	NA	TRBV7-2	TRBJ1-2	CASSSYRVDSYGYTF	TGTGCCAGCAGCTCCTACAGGGTAGACTCCTATGGCTACACCTTC
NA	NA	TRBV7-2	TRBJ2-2	CASSLVTGSGELFF	TGTGCCAGCAGCTTAGTCACAGGGTCTGGGGAGCTGTTTTTT
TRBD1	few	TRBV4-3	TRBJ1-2	CASSPRTGDYGYTF	TGCGCCAGCAGCCCCCGAACAGGGGATTATGGCTACACCTTC
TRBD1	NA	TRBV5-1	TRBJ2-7	CASPRGREYEQYF	TGCGCCAGCCCCAGGGGGCGTGAGTACGAGCAGTACTTC
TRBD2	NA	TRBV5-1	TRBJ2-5	CASSLRASSGGETQYF	TGCGCCAGCAGCCTTCGGGCTTCGAGCGGGGGGGAGACCCAGTACTTC
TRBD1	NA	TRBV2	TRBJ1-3	CASIRRDRDNTIYF	TGTGCCAGCATAAGACGGGACAGGGACAACACCATATATTTT
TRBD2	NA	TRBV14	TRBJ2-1	CASSQAPGLTSSEQFF	TGTGCCAGCAGCCAAGCCCCGGGACTAACCTCGAGCGAGCAGTTCTTC
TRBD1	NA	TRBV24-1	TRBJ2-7	CATSDDRQGAYEQYF	TGTGCCACCAGTGATGATCGACAGGGGGCCTACGAGCAGTACTTC
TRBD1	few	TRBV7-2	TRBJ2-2	CASKGAKVDGELFF	TGTGCCAGCAAGGGGGCGAAGGTCGACGGGGAGCTGTTTTTT
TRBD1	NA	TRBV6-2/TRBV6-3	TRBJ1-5	CASSYPRTGTQPQHF	TGTGCCAGCAGTTACCCTAGGACAGGGACGCAGCCCCAGCATTTT
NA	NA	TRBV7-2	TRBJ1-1	CASSLVAEAFF	TGTGCCAGCAGCTTAGTCGCTGAAGCTTTCTTT
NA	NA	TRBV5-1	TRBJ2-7	CASSLFPPGSQSYEQYF	TGCGCCAGCAGCTTGTTTCCCCCGGGGAGTCAGTCCTACGAGCAGTACTTC
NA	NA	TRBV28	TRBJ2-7	CASSPTESYEQYF	TGTGCCAGCAGTCCAACAGAGTCCTACGAGCAGTACTTC
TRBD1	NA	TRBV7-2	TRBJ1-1	CASSLVGQGARYTEAFF	TGTGCCAGCAGCTTAGTCGGACAGGGGGCTAGATACACTGAAGCTTTCTTT
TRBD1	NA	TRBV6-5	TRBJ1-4	CASKTGGDEKLFF	TGTGCCAGCAAGACAGGGGGTGATGAAAAACTGTTTTTT
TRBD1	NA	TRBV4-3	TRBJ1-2	CASSRQTGAHNYGYTF	TGCGCCAGCAGCCGTCAAACAGGGGCCCACAACTATGGCTACACCTTC